These 32 T cell receptor beta chains came from one sample sequenced in a study of monozygotic twins with inflammatory bowel disease. TCRdb re-called the 5' RACE reads and catalogs CDR3 proteins one per entry, DNA excluded. The listing contains about 300,000 distinct CDR3 sequences. The sample was blood. The receptors here all came from a human donor with ulcerative colitis or Crohn's disease, or a healthy co-twin of an affected twin (not recorded which).

The chain's CDR3 is CASSESRGSTDTQYF. The rearrangement links TRBV10-1 to TRBJ2-3; as DNA is missing, the TRBD1 call by TCRdb cannot be tested. The length of the CDR3 is 15 residues. Germline V gene sequence: CDR1 WNHNN, CDR2 SYGVQD (reference sequence).

V gene TRBV19 combines with J gene TRBJ1-1. CDR3 length: 14 amino acids. CDR1 and CDR2 (germline): LNHDA, SQIVND (reference sequence). CDR3 sequence: CASSMARLNTEAFF.

CDR3 region: CSVRGGLTGELFF. The chain carries TRBV29-1 and TRBJ2-2; TCRdb lists TRBD2, though no DNA is available to test this call. Germline V CDR1 and CDR2: SQVTM, ANQGSEA. CDR3 length: 13 residues.

The chain employs TRBV19 and TRBJ2-3; lacking DNA, the TRBD2 call made by TCRdb goes unchecked. The CDR3 length is 19 residues. Germline CDR1 reads LNHDA; CDR2 reads SQIVND (reference sequence). The CDR3 loop is CAPHPRGFAGLWAPDTQYF.

The CDR3 is CASRRSGTGSTGELFF. This chain joins TRBV6-2 or TRBV6-3 and TRBJ2-2; TCRdb proposes TRBD1, but this gene call is untestable without DNA. Germline values: CDR1 MNHEY, CDR2 SVGEGT. The CDR3 loop spans 16 amino acids.

The rearrangement links TRBV7-9 to TRBJ1-6; the D call of TRBD1 rests on TCRdb alone, since no DNA is present to check it. Germline CDR1 reads SEHNR; CDR2 reads FQNEAQ (reference sequence). This CDR3 is 15 amino acids long. CDR3 in amino acids: CASSLITGVNSPLHF.

V is TRBV15 and J is TRBJ2-7. From germline, CDR1 is LNHNV and CDR2 YYDKDF (reference sequence). The CDR3 covers 14 residues. CDR3 loop: CATSDFAYSYEQYF.

The chain joins TRBV7-8 to TRBJ1-5; the TCRdb D gene call, TRBD1, has no DNA to confirm it. Germline values: CDR1 SGHVS, CDR2 FQNEAQ. The CDR3 spans 14 residues. CDR3 region: CASSSTGKVQPQHF.

The CDR3 is CASSQGLAGEKLKTQYF. The gene calls are TRBV4-1 and TRBJ2-5; without DNA, the TCRdb call of TRBD2 cannot be checked. Germline CDR1 MGHRA, CDR2 YSYEKL. The CDR3 has 17 residues.

The rearrangement links TRBV30 to TRBJ2-7. CDR1 is GTSNPN and CDR2 is SVGIG in the germline V gene (reference sequence). CDR3 length: 12 amino acids. The chain's CDR3 is CAWSVRGVEQYF.

V and J are TRBV29-1 and TRBJ2-7. Germline CDR1 SQVTM, CDR2 ANQGSEA. The CDR3 covers 14 residues. This CDR3 reads CSVGGLSFSYEQYF.

The chain employs TRBV20-1 and TRBJ1-5. Germline values: CDR1 DFQATT, CDR2 SNEGSKA (reference sequence). The CDR3 is made up of 14 amino acids. The CDR3 is CSARVGPANQPQHF.

This chain connects TRBV7-2 to TRBJ1-2; TCRdb calls TRBD1, which cannot be checked without DNA. Germline V gene sequence: CDR1 SGHTA, CDR2 FQGNSA. The CDR3 totals 15 residues. CDR3 protein: CASSSVGQGRYGYTF.

The CDR3 is CASSLAEGQTQYF. The genes are TRBV5-1 and TRBJ2-5. In germline, CDR1 is SGHRS, CDR2 YFSETQ. CDR3 size: 13 residues.

The rearrangement joins TRBV20-1 to TRBJ2-1; lacking DNA, the TRBD2 call made by TCRdb goes unchecked. The CDR3 covers 15 residues. Germline V gene data show CDR1 as DFQATT and CDR2 as SNEGSKA (reference sequence). The CDR3 sequence is CSAAQAGGRYNEQFF.

The chain links TRBV7-9 to TRBJ2-7; TCRdb reports TRBD1, a call that lacks DNA to check it against. This CDR3 is 16 amino acids long. In germline, CDR1 is SEHNR, CDR2 FQNEAQ (reference sequence). CDR3 sequence reads: CASSLDRDRGFHEQYF.

V gene TRBV7-8 combines with J gene TRBJ2-1; TCRdb gives TRBD1 as the D gene, but with no DNA this cannot be confirmed. Germline V gene sequence: CDR1 SGHVS, CDR2 FQNEAQ. The CDR3 loop spans 18 amino acids. This CDR3 reads CASSPPRVAGTEAREQFF.

This chain joins TRBV5-1 and TRBJ2-1; absent DNA, TCRdb's TRBD2 call cannot be checked. The CDR3 length is 18 residues. From germline, CDR1 is SGHRS and CDR2 YFSETQ. The CDR3 region is CASSLAVSSGGAKAEQFF.

The chain's CDR3 is CASSSRWALRMNTEAFF. The genes are TRBV6-2 or TRBV6-3 and TRBJ1-1. Germline loops: CDR1 MNHEY, CDR2 SVGEGT. The CDR3 runs to 17 residues.

The genes are TRBV20-1 and TRBJ2-3; there is no DNA to check the TCRdb D call of TRBD1. The germline V gene has CDR1 DFQATT and CDR2 SNEGSKA (reference sequence). This CDR3 contains 19 residues. CDR3 sequence reads: CSARDPSQGVTSSTDTQYF.

This rearrangement joins TRBV7-9 to TRBJ2-5; TCRdb reports TRBD2, a call that lacks DNA to check it against. Germline values: CDR1 SEHNR, CDR2 FQNEAQ (reference sequence). The CDR3 spans 15 residues. CDR3 sequence reads: CASSVPGGASETQYF.

The chain has TRBV5-1 and TRBJ2-3. Germline assignment: CDR1 SGHRS and CDR2 YFSETQ. There are 12 residues in the CDR3. The chain's CDR3 is CASSLTTDTQYF.

The chain couples TRBV30 to TRBJ2-2. This CDR3 is 16 amino acids long. Germline-derived CDR1 and CDR2 are GTSNPN and SVGIG (reference sequence). The chain's CDR3 is CAWSGIGGFRNGELFF.

The V and J genes are TRBV7-9 and TRBJ2-4; no DNA is available, so the TRBD2 call from TCRdb remains unchecked. CDR1 SEHNR and CDR2 FQNEAQ come from the germline V gene (reference sequence). The CDR3 is made up of 15 amino acids. The CDR3 loop reads CASSLGPGLVNIQYF.

J is TRBJ1-2 and V is TRBV4-2. Germline V gene data show CDR1 as LGHNA and CDR2 as YNFKEQ. This CDR3 contains 15 residues. CDR3 loop: CASSLIPQGPVGYTF.

The rearrangement uses TRBV29-1 and TRBJ1-3; TCRdb's D gene call, TRBD1, goes unchecked for lack of DNA. The CDR3 is 13 amino acids. Germline V gene sequence: CDR1 SQVTM, CDR2 ANQGSEA. The CDR3 region is CSVTRDSGNTIYF. The complete variable domain, with remaining parts taken from reference TRBV29-1 and TRBJ1-3, reads SAVISQKPSRDICQRGTSLTIQCQVDSQVTMMFWYRQQPGQSLTLIATANQGSEATYESGFVIDKFPISRPNLTFSTLTVSNMSPEDSSIYLCSVTRDSGNTIYFGEGSWLTVV.

This chain joins TRBV6-1 and TRBJ2-6; TCRdb's D gene call, TRBD1, goes unchecked for lack of DNA. The CDR3 is made up of 16 amino acids. Germline loops: CDR1 MNHNS, CDR2 SASEGT. CDR3 sequence reads: CASRGRGTSGANVLTF.

The rearrangement uses TRBV12-3 or TRBV12-4 and TRBJ2-3; TCRdb lists TRBD2, though no DNA is available to test this call. The CDR3 length is 13 residues. The CDR3 loop is CASRYSGSDTQYF.

This chain joins TRBV7-9 and TRBJ2-5; TCRdb returns TRBD2, unconfirmable since there is no DNA. CDR1 and CDR2 from the germline V gene are SEHNR and FQNEAQ (reference sequence). The CDR3 length is 16 residues. The CDR3 reads CASSLTSGAASSTQYF. The full variable domain, rest sourced from reference TRBV7-9 and TRBJ2-5, is DTGVSQNPRHKITKRGQNVTFRCDPISEHNRLYWYRQTLGQGPEFLTYFQNEAQLEKSRLLSDRFSAERPKGSFSTLEIQRTEQGDSAMYLCASSLTSGAASSTQYFGPGTRLLVL.

The V call is TRBV5-6, the J call TRBJ1-2. The CDR3 covers 13 residues. The germline V gene has CDR1 SGHDT and CDR2 YYEEEE. CDR3 loop: CASSPMGPNGYTF.

This chain connects TRBV20-1 to TRBJ2-7. Germline assignment: CDR1 DFQATT and CDR2 SNEGSKA (reference sequence). CDR3 size: 14 residues. This CDR3 is CSARDGQTSYEQYF.

The chain combines TRBV5-1 with TRBJ2-7; TCRdb outputs TRBD2, but without DNA this stays unchecked. Germline CDR1 is SGHRS and CDR2 is YFSETQ. This CDR3 is built from 16 residues. CDR3 loop: CASSSGTSGPGYEQYF.